Listed here are 15 T cell receptor beta chains from one sample, sequenced in a study of beta chain features in type 1 diabetes. Findings of the study overall: Significant though moderate, a shortening of TCRB CDR3s appeared in all four CD4+ subsets of Type 1 diabetes patients.

Expressed TCRB transcripts got sequenced, as all isolated RNA was reverse transcribed. The assay was immunoSEQ multiplex PCR, and TCRdb's table has in-frame clones only and misses some. The sample has 95,000 to 150,000 clones; 16% are singletons. The antigens these receptors bind are not known. Sequenced: central memory CD4+ T cells from blood. The receptor source for this set is a man between 25 and 39 years old with type 1 diabetes.

The chain carries TRBV5-4 and TRBJ1-2, with TRBD1 identical over 10 bases. V trimming: 4 bases; J trimming: 4 bases; junction bases outside the gene matches: 13. CDR3 length equals 17 residues. CDR1 is SGHNT, CDR2 YYREEE, per germline (reference sequence). CDR3 region: CASSLDLRQGASYGYTF. In nucleotides, the CDR3 is TGTGCCAGCAGCCTCGACCTCCGACAGGGGGCTTCCTATGGCTACACCTTC.

The chain has TRBV5-1 and TRBJ2-3; 12 positions agree with TRBD2. The CDR3 contains 17 residues. V shed 4 bases, J shed 4 bases, and the junction held 10 bases outside the gene matches. Germline V gene sequence: CDR1 SGHRS, CDR2 YFSETQ. In DNA, the CDR3 is TGCGCCAGCAGCAAGACTAGCGGGGGATCTTACCCAGATACGCAGTATTTT. This encodes CASSKTSGGSYPDTQYF.

The chain couples TRBV25-1 to TRBJ2-5, with 8 bases identical to TRBD1. The CDR3 sequence is 14 residues long. Germline V gene sequence: CDR1 MGHDK, CDR2 SYGVNS. The V segment lost 7 bases and the J segment 5 bases; nucleotides outside the gene matches: 9. This chain's CDR3 is CASTKVTGGETQYF. The CDR3 nucleotides are TGTGCCAGCACGAAAGTCACAGGGGGGGAGACCCAGTACTTC.

The genes are TRBV7-2 and TRBJ2-1; 9 bases match TRBD1. With 5 bases clipped from V and 4 bases from J, the junction kept 9 bases outside the gene matches. CDR3 length equals 16 residues. CDR1 and CDR2 from the germline V gene are SGHTA and FQGNSA. Here the CDR3 reads CASSHWAGQGYNEQFF. The CDR3 nucleotides read TGTGCCAGCAGCCACTGGGCAGGACAGGGGTACAATGAGCAGTTCTTC.

This clone turned up a few times. The chain has TRBV30 and TRBJ1-4; weak D call: TRBD1 (5 bases). The CDR3 has 15 residues. CDR1 and CDR2 from the germline V gene are GTSNPN and SVGIG (reference sequence). Trimming removed 5 bases from V and 7 bases from J, with 20 bases in between. The CDR3 loop reads CAWDSGGVLGEKLFF. CDR3 DNA: TGTGCCTGGGACTCCGGAGGGGTACTTGGTGAAAAACTGTTTTTT.

This sequence joins TRBV4-1 and TRBJ1-6; the match to TRBD1 covers 9 bases. Germline V lookup: CDR1 MGHRA, CDR2 YSYEKL. The V gene end was trimmed by 0 bases and the J gene end by 10 bases; junction bases not matched to a gene: 4. The CDR3 length is 15 residues. The CDR3 reads CASSQEGQGNSPLHF. CDR3 sequence (DNA): TGCGCCAGCAGCCAAGAAGGACAGGGGAACTCACCCCTCCACTTT.

The rearrangement links TRBV28 to TRBJ1-6; D ambiguous. The germline V gene encodes CDR1 MDHEN and CDR2 SYDVKM. V shed 3 bases and J shed 0 bases, with 6 bases lying between them. This CDR3 has 15 amino acids. CDR3 in DNA: TGTGCCAGCAGTTTTAAGAGCTCCTATAATTCACCCCTCCACTTT. Residues: CASSFKSSYNSPLHF.

The CDR3 nucleotides are TGTGCCAGCAGCAAGACAGGCTTAGGGGAGACCCAGTACTTC. Protein sequence: CASSKTGLGETQYF. The rearrangement uses TRBV6-6 and TRBJ2-5, with D possibly matching TRBD1 (6 bases). The germline V gene has CDR1 MNHNY and CDR2 SVGAGI (reference sequence). This CDR3 is 14 amino acids long. Trimming removed 6 bases at V and 5 bases at J, with 16 bases between.

The sample holds many counts of this clone. The chain links TRBV29-1 to TRBJ2-7; TRBD1 matches 7 bases. CDR3 length: 13 residues. The V gene's germline CDR1 is SQVTM and CDR2 ANQGSEA. V lost 6 bases, J lost 3 bases, and 8 bases stayed unmatched. The CDR3 coding sequence is TGCAGCGTAACTCCGACAGGGATCTACGAGCAGTACTTC. Translated: CSVTPTGIYEQYF.

Turning to this clone: A read error is likely here: a far larger clone is one base away. The V and J genes are TRBV30 and TRBJ1-6, with a tentative D call TRBD1 (6 bases). Germline V lookup: CDR1 GTSNPN, CDR2 SVGIG (reference sequence). The CDR3 spans 15 residues. Between the trimmed V and J ends, which lost 7 bases and 9 bases, there was a span of 22 bases. In DNA form, the CDR3 reads TGTGCCTTGGCGGCGCTTCAGGGGTTTAGTTCACCCCTCCACTTT. Amino acid sequence: CALAALQGFSSPLHF. The full variable domain, in which reference TRBV30 and TRBJ1-6 provide the parts outside the CDR3, is SQTIHQWPATLVQPVGSPLSLECTVEGTSNPNLYWYRQAAGRGLQLLFYSVGIGQISSEVPQNLSASRPQDRQFILSSKKLLLSDSGFYLCALAALQGFSSPLHFGNGTRLTVT.

This clone showed up just a few times. Written as DNA, the CDR3 is TGTGCCAGCAGTCCCTACCTGGGCACCGGGGAGCTGTTTTTT. This translates into CASSPYLGTGELFF. This chain links TRBV6-6 with TRBJ2-2; D not certain. This CDR3 has 14 amino acids. Per the germline V gene, CDR1 is MNHNY and CDR2 is SVGAGI (reference sequence). V gave up 5 bases and J gave up 4 bases, with 11 bases separating them.

This chain uses TRBV5-1 with TRBJ2-5; D could derive from TRBD1 or TRBD2 (5 bases each). V lost 0 bases to trimming and J lost 0 bases, with 9 bases between them. The CDR3 extends over 15 amino acids. Per the germline V gene, CDR1 is SGHRS and CDR2 is YFSETQ. The CDR3 spells CASSLGDGYQETQYF. In DNA form, the CDR3 reads TGCGCCAGCAGCTTGGGGGACGGATACCAAGAGACCCAGTACTTC.

This clone was picked up a small number of times. The chain uses TRBV7-2 and TRBJ2-3; TRBD1 aligns across 10 bases. The junction had 5 bases not matched to a gene; V was cut back by 3 bases and J by 5 bases. This CDR3 has 15 amino acids. The germline gives CDR1 SGHTA, CDR2 FQGNSA. Here the CDR3 reads CASSFRQGAKDTQYF. The DNA of the CDR3 is TGTGCCAGCAGCTTTCGACAGGGGGCGAAAGATACGCAGTATTTT.

Turning to this clone: The same CDR3 also results from other DNA sequences found in this sample. V is TRBV29-1 and J is TRBJ2-7; D might be TRBD1 (5 bases). V was shortened by 6 bases and J by 3 bases, with 12 bases between the two germline ends. The germline V gene has CDR1 SQVTM and CDR2 ANQGSEA. This CDR3 is 12 amino acids long. The CDR3 region is CSVRDRGYEQYF. In DNA, the CDR3 is TGCAGCGTGCGTGACAGAGGCTACGAGCAGTACTTC.

The chain couples TRBV29-1 to TRBJ2-6, with D perhaps matching TRBD1 (6 bases). The CDR3 has 16 amino acids. Trimming took 7 bases from V and 0 from J, leaving 16 bases between them. Germline V lookup: CDR1 SQVTM, CDR2 ANQGSEA. The CDR3 DNA follows: TGCAGCGCCAGAGAATCAGGGGCCTCTGGGGCCAACGTCCTGACTTTC. Translated: CSARESGASGANVLTF.